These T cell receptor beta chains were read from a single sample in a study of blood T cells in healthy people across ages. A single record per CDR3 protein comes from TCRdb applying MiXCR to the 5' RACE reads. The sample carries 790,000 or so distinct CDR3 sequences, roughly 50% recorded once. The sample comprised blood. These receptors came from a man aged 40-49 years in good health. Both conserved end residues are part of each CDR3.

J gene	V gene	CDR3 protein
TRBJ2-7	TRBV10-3	CAISEYGSYEQYF
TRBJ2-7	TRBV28	CASLDGASYEQYF
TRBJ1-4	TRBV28	CASSLSARTEKLFF
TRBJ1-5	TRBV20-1	CSAQISSFNQPQHF
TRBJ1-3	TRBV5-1	CASSWDRGQGNTIYF
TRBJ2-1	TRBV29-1	CSVVEGGYNEQFF
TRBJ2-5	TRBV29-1	CSVVLAAPKGVEFQETQYF
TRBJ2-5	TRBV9	CASSVARGETQYF
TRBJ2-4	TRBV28	CASSFRTSGRNNIQYF
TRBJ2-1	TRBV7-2	CASSFPGTRSYNEQFF
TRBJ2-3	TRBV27	CASSTVPRTDTQYF
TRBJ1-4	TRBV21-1	CASSGGSTNEKLFF
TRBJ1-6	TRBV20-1	CSVLSGTGESSPLHF
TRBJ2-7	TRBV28	CASSTRDRAEQYF
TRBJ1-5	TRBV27	CASSPSGFQPQHF
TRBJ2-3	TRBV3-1	CASSHGTRGQGETQYF
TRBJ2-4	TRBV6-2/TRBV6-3	CATRRAAGPKNIQYF
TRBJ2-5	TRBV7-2	CASSPLAGGPWETQYF
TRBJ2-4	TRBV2	CASSDRGQDRNIQYF
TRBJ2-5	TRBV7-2	CASSLGPRQTQETQYF
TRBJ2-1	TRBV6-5	CASSYHTRGRANEQFF
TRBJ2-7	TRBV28	CANRSNYEQYF
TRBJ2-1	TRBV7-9	CASSLGRVQFF
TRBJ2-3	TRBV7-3	CASSLNLAGTTDTQYF
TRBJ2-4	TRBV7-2	CASSLESGGTGEQYF
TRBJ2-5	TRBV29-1	CSVETRLVKETQYF
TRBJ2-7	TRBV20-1	CSVLNLAGSSYEQYF
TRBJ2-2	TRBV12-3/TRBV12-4	CASEEEGRGAGELFF
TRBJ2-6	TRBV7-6	CASSLHGLTTGANVLTF
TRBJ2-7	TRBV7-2	CASNFLQGSSEQYF
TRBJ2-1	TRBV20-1	CSGAGLETYSYNEQFF
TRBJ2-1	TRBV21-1	CASGFTGYDEQFF
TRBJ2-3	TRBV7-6	CASSLARLRTRATDTQYF
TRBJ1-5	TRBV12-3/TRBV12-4	CASSSRRYNQPQHF
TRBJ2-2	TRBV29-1	CSVGLGKNTGELFF
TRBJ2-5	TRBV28	CASSFPLHQREGLGETQYF
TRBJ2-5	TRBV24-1	CATSDRHSSDSYQETQYF
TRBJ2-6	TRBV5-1	CASRRDGNSGANVLTF
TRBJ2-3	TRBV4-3	CASSQEWGADTQYF
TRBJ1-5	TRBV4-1	CASSLRNSANQPQHF
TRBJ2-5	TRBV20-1	CSALRRQGGETQYF
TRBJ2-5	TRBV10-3	CAISRGSPGQETQYF
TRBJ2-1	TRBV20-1	CSARGQSYNEQFF
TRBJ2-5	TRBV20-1	CSARVLTGQKETQYF
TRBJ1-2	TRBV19	CASSIWGFDGYTF
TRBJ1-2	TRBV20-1	CSLSAHYGYTF
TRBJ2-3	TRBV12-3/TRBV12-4	CASSFMRRISADAQYF
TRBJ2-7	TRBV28	CASSFTSGLAESEQYF
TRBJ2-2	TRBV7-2	CASSLMWREFTGELFF
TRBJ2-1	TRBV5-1	CASSLGLGSNEQFF
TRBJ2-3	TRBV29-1	CSASTSGSTDTQYF
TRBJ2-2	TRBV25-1	CASTAAPNTGELFF
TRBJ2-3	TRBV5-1	CASTRGGVDTQYF
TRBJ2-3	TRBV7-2	CASSTIRGFNTDTQYF
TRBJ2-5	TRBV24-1	CATRPTSDNEQYF